A single sample gave rise to the 30 T cell receptor beta chains below, sequenced in a study of CD8 T cells in Susac syndrome (dated by TCRdb to 2018 to 2020). Libraries were constructed by the immunoSEQ multiplex PCR assay. RNA was extracted using the RNeasy kit, and about 0.5 to 1 microgram was reverse transcribed with random hexamers. TCRdb redid the processing of the public reads, applying fastp at Q25 and MiXCR, and retained in-frame beta chains. Every CDR3 protein is listed once, alongside the most common genes and DNA of its rows. The sample table contains under 200,000 distinct CDR3 sequences; only one count was recorded for roughly nine tenths of them. The ten largest clones represent roughly 0.087% of the sample. Sequenced material: CD4+ T cells from PBMCs. These receptors were collected from a human donor with Susac syndrome.

The V and J genes are TRBV29-1 and TRBJ2-5; 14 positions agree with TRBD2. Trimming cost V 6 bases and J 1 base; bases outside gene matches: 1. There are 14 residues in the CDR3. From germline, CDR1 is SQVTM and CDR2 ANQGSEA. The CDR3 is CSVTSGGGQETQYF. The CDR3 DNA sequence: TGCAGCGTGACTAGCGGGGGGGGCCAAGAGACCCAGTACTTC.

J is TRBJ2-7 and V is TRBV15; D perhaps matches TRBD2 (6 bases). CDR1 LNHNV and CDR2 YYDKDF come from the germline V gene (reference sequence). Trimming stripped 0 bases from V and 5 bases from J, with 11 bases between. This CDR3 spans 14 amino acids. The CDR3 DNA is TGTGCCACCAGCAGAGATCTGGGGGGAAACGAGCAGTACTTC. This gives the protein CATSRDLGGNEQYF.

In nucleotides, the CDR3 is TGTGCCAGCAGCTTAGCCAGACTAGCGGGAGGGGGGATGGACTACAATGAGCAGTTCTTC. Translated, it gives CASSLARLAGGGMDYNEQFF. The chain uses TRBV7-2 and TRBJ2-1; 14 bases are shared with TRBD2. This CDR3 comprises 20 residues. Germline values: CDR1 SGHTA, CDR2 FQGNSA. The V segment lost 0 bases and the J segment 3 bases; nucleotides outside the gene matches: 10.

The rearrangement joins TRBV4-1 to TRBJ1-1; D is unclear. V was pared by 4 bases and J by 0 bases, with 18 bases between. The germline gives CDR1 MGHRA, CDR2 YSYEKL. The CDR3 covers 17 residues. CDR3 coding DNA: TGCGCCAGCAGCCCGATAGGTATCCTCAGAGTGAACACTGAAGCTTTCTTT. Protein product: CASSPIGILRVNTEAFF.

The chain carries TRBV12-3 or TRBV12-4 and TRBJ2-3, with 9 positions matching TRBD2. Trimming removed 6 bases from V and 3 bases from J; junction bases left unmatched: 10. CDR3 length equals 16 residues. The CDR3 loop reads CASSQQRLAVTDTQYF. Written as DNA, the CDR3 is TGTGCCAGCAGCCAGCAAAGACTAGCGGTGACAGATACGCAGTATTTT.

This chain uses TRBV30 with TRBJ1-1, with 7 bases lining up with TRBD1. Germline lookup yields CDR1 GTSNPN and CDR2 SVGIG (reference sequence). J lost 5 bases, V lost 4 bases, and 4 bases had no gene match. The CDR3 has 12 amino acids. CDR3 nucleotide sequence: TGTGCCTGGAACATACAGGGGACTGAAGCTTTCTTT. This translates into CAWNIQGTEAFF.

V gene TRBV9 combines with J gene TRBJ1-5; 7 nucleotides line up with TRBD1. With 2 bases clipped from V and 5 bases from J, the junction kept 7 bases outside the gene matches. The length of the CDR3 is 15 residues. Germline CDR1 is SGDLS and CDR2 is YYNGEE. The CDR3 loop is CASSVSGQADQPQHF. The CDR3 DNA reads as TGTGCCAGCAGCGTCTCTGGACAGGCCGATCAGCCCCAGCATTTT.

The rearrangement uses TRBV3-1 and TRBJ2-7; perhaps TRBD2 as D (6 bases). The CDR3 contains 14 residues. The ends were cut back, 5 bases at V and 12 bases at J, with 23 bases in the middle. Germline V gene data show CDR1 as LGHDT and CDR2 as YNNKEL (reference sequence). Here the CDR3 DNA reads TGTGCCAGCAGCGAGAAGAGAGGCGGGGCCGGACCGTACTTC. Encoded protein: CASSEKRGGAGPYF.

This clonotype appeared a single time. J is TRBJ1-2 and V is TRBV7-2, with D hard to call. V lost 5 bases to trimming and J lost 6 bases, with 16 bases between them. The CDR3 covers 14 residues. Looked up from germline, CDR1 is SGHTA and CDR2 is FQGNSA. CDR3 amino acids: CASSPDTGRNGYTF. CDR3 DNA: TGTGCCAGCAGCCCCGATACGGGGAGGAATGGCTACACCTTC.

This chain joins TRBV11-3 and TRBJ1-2; possibly TRBD1 for D (6 bases). With 6 bases removed from V and 5 bases from J, the gap between germline ends came to 16 bases. The V gene's germline CDR1 is SGHNT and CDR2 YENEEA. CDR3 size: 14 residues. In DNA, the CDR3 is TGTGCCAGCAGTTTTATTACAGGGTGGTATGGCTACACCTTC. It is translated as CASSFITGWYGYTF.

The V call is TRBV11-2, the J call TRBJ2-5; 12 nucleotides agree with TRBD2. The germline V gene has CDR1 SGHAT and CDR2 FQNNGV. V shed 5 bases and J 2 bases; nucleotides not matched to a gene: 3. This CDR3 has 15 amino acids. This chain's CDR3 is CASSQTSGSQETQYF. Written as DNA, the CDR3 is TGTGCCAGCAGCCAGACTAGCGGGAGTCAAGAGACCCAGTACTTC.

The chain joins TRBV19 to TRBJ1-1; 9 nucleotides agree with TRBD1. This CDR3 has 14 amino acids. Trimming cost V 4 bases and J 5 bases; bases outside gene matches: 5. Germline loops: CDR1 LNHDA, CDR2 SQIVND (reference sequence). The CDR3 protein is CASSTGQGNTEAFF. The CDR3 nucleotides are TGTGCCAGTAGTACGGGACAGGGAAATACTGAAGCTTTCTTT.

This chain uses TRBV28 with TRBJ2-7, with TRBD2 matching over 7 bases. V dropped 5 bases and J dropped 12; count of bases not matched to a gene: 16. The CDR3 sequence is 14 residues long. The V gene's germline CDR1 is MDHEN and CDR2 SYDVKM. In DNA, the CDR3 is TGTGCCAGCAGTATCGGGCCCCGGGGCGGGAGCGGGTACTTC. Translation gives CASSIGPRGGSGYF.

This clonotype has just one count. The V and J genes are TRBV24-1 and TRBJ2-1, with 9 positions matching TRBD2. The CDR3 is made up of 18 amino acids. Germline V gene lookup returns CDR1 KGHDR and CDR2 SFDVKD. The V gene end was trimmed by 3 bases and the J gene end by 1 base; junction bases not matched to a gene: 9. DNA for the CDR3: TGTGCCACCAGTGATGCCGGACTAGCGCCGCCTTCCTACAATGAGCAGTTCTTC. The encoded protein is CATSDAGLAPPSYNEQFF.

The gene calls are TRBV7-6 and TRBJ1-1, with unresolved D. Germline V gene data show CDR1 as SGHVS and CDR2 as FNYEAQ. The ends were cut back, 2 bases at V and 0 bases at J, with 7 bases in the middle. The CDR3 contains 14 residues. In DNA, the CDR3 is TGTGCCAGCAGCTTACTATCCGTGAACACTGAAGCTTTCTTT. Translation: CASSLLSVNTEAFF.

The chain carries TRBV2 and TRBJ2-1, with a tentative D call TRBD1 (6 bases). The CDR3 consists of 14 residues. The germline V and J ends were trimmed by 3 bases and 7 bases, with 13 bases remaining between them. Germline-derived CDR1 and CDR2 are SNHLY and FYNNEI. The CDR3 sequence: CASSEGAQKNEQFF. CDR3 nucleotide sequence: TGTGCCAGCAGTGAGGGGGCGCAGAAAAATGAGCAGTTCTTC.

The rearrangement uses TRBV5-1 and TRBJ2-5; D is possibly TRBD1 (6 bases). Germline CDR1 reads SGHRS; CDR2 reads YFSETQ. V was trimmed by 0 bases and J by 2 bases, leaving 14 bases between them. CDR3 length: 16 residues. The chain's CDR3 is CASSLGPQDSQETQYF. CDR3 bases: TGCGCCAGCAGCTTGGGCCCTCAGGACAGTCAAGAGACCCAGTACTTC.

The V call is TRBV19, the J call TRBJ1-3; TRBD1 matches at 9 bases. V trimming: 6 bases; J trimming: 3 bases; junction bases outside the gene matches: 15. Germline-derived CDR1 and CDR2 are LNHDA and SQIVND (reference sequence). CDR3 length: 18 residues. The CDR3 DNA sequence: TGTGCCAGTAGGTTAACCCCGGGACAGGGAAGTATTGGAAACACCATATATTTT. Residues: CASRLTPGQGSIGNTIYF.

This clonotype was recorded a few times. This chain connects TRBV11-2 to TRBJ2-5, with D possibly called TRBD1 or TRBD2 (5 bases each). The V end lost 5 bases, the J end lost 5 bases, and 9 bases lay between the germline ends. Per germline, CDR1 SGHAT and CDR2 FQNNGV. This CDR3 is built from 12 residues. CDR3 DNA sequence: TGTGCCAGCAGCCTGGGACCCGAGACCCAGTACTTC. Protein product: CASSLGPETQYF.

The sample holds one count of this clonotype. The V call is TRBV2, the J call TRBJ2-2; 7 bases line up with TRBD2. The CDR3 is 15 residues long. Looked up from germline, CDR1 is SNHLY and CDR2 is FYNNEI. With V trimmed by 6 bases and J by 3 bases, 7 bases remained unmatched. The CDR3 here is CASSETSPDTGELFF. DNA for the CDR3: TGTGCCAGCAGCGAGACTAGCCCAGACACCGGGGAGCTGTTTTTT.

V is TRBV20-1 and J is TRBJ2-5; 9 bases line up with TRBD2. Germline V lookup: CDR1 DFQATT, CDR2 SNEGSKA (reference sequence). The CDR3 has 14 residues. Trimming took 5 bases from V and 5 from J; bases not matched to a gene: 9. CDR3 amino acids: CSARLAGGHETQYF. CDR3 in DNA: TGCAGTGCTCGCCTGGCGGGGGGGCACGAGACCCAGTACTTC.

In this sample, this clonotype turned up a few times. The V call is TRBV20-1, the J call TRBJ2-1; TRBD2 aligns across 9 bases. This CDR3 has 14 residues. V was pared by 5 bases and J by 5 bases, with 7 bases of the junction left unmatched. Germline CDR1 and CDR2: DFQATT and SNEGSKA (reference sequence). The CDR3 nucleotides are TGCAGTGCTGCACGGCGGGGGGGCGACAATGAGCAGTTCTTC. Residues: CSAARRGGDNEQFF.

This chain links TRBV20-1 with TRBJ1-6; unclear D gene. Germline CDR1 and CDR2: DFQATT and SNEGSKA (reference sequence). V dropped 2 bases and J dropped 7 bases, with 18 bases sitting between them. The CDR3 is 16 residues long. The CDR3 nucleotides are TGCAGTGCTAGAAGTTCGCGGGGATACCGGAATTCACCCCTCCACTTT. As protein: CSARSSRGYRNSPLHF.

The CDR3 coding sequence is TGTGCCAGCAGCTTCAGGGGAGAGACAGATACGCAGTATTTT. This gives the protein CASSFRGETDTQYF. The chain combines TRBV7-9 with TRBJ2-3; TRBD1 is a possible D gene (6 bases). There are 14 residues in the CDR3. V lost 3 bases and J lost 3, with 10 bases in between. Looked up from germline, CDR1 is SEHNR and CDR2 is FQNEAQ (reference sequence).

The V gene is TRBV2, the J gene TRBJ2-6, with D possibly being TRBD1 (5 bases). Trimming removed 10 bases at V and 0 bases at J, with 13 bases between. CDR3 length equals 15 residues. The germline gives CDR1 SNHLY, CDR2 FYNNEI. CDR3 DNA: TGTGCCACCGAACAGGACCTCTCTGGGGCCAACGTCCTGACTTTC. As protein: CATEQDLSGANVLTF.

The chain carries TRBV10-3 and TRBJ2-7; D is tentatively TRBD1 or TRBD2 (5 bases each). Germline loops: CDR1 ENHRY, CDR2 SYGVKD. The CDR3 sequence is 15 residues long. V was pared by 0 bases and J by 2 bases, with 11 bases between. CDR3 protein: CAISESGTVAYEQYF. Written as DNA, the CDR3 is TGTGCCATCAGTGAGTCCGGGACGGTGGCCTACGAGCAGTACTTC.

This chain uses TRBV6-5 with TRBJ2-5; 8 bases line up with TRBD2. The CDR3 has 14 residues. The germline CDR1 and CDR2 sequences are MNHEY and SVGAGI. V dropped 5 bases and J dropped 7; count of bases not matched to a gene: 9. CDR3: CASSPPGGLGTQYF. The CDR3 DNA reads TGTGCCAGCAGTCCACCGGGGGGGTTAGGGACCCAGTACTTC.

This rearrangement joins TRBV6-5 to TRBJ2-7, with D perhaps TRBD1 (6 bases). The CDR3 runs to 16 residues. Germline values: CDR1 MNHEY, CDR2 SVGAGI. V was trimmed by 2 bases and J by 2 bases, leaving 16 bases between them. CDR3 loop: CASSYLGAGDPYEQYF. The DNA for the CDR3 is TGTGCCAGCAGTTACCTCGGAGCAGGGGATCCCTACGAGCAGTACTTC.

This chain links TRBV28 with TRBJ2-7; D is undetermined. Looked up from germline, CDR1 is MDHEN and CDR2 is SYDVKM. The CDR3 is made up of 12 amino acids. V was shortened by 6 bases and J by 6 bases, with 12 bases between the two germline ends. CDR3 sequence (DNA): TGTGCCAGCAGGGGAACGGTCTTCGAGCAGTACTTC. Residues: CASRGTVFEQYF. The full variable domain, rest sourced from reference TRBV28 and TRBJ2-7, is DVKVTQSSRYLVKRTGEKVFLECVQDMDHENMFWYRQDPGLGLRLIYFSYDVKMKEKGDIPEGYSVSREKKERFSLILESASTNQTSMYLCASRGTVFEQYFGPGTRLTVT.

This chain links TRBV7-3 with TRBJ2-1; tentatively, D is TRBD1 or TRBD2 (5 bases each). Germline CDR1 and CDR2: SGHTA and FQGTGA. The V end lost 0 bases, the J end lost 9 bases, and 21 bases lay between the germline ends. There are 17 residues in the CDR3. The CDR3 nucleotides are TGTGCCAGCAGCTTAACGGGTGGGGCGGGCAACTCGGGTGAGCAGTTCTTC. Translation gives CASSLTGGAGNSGEQFF.